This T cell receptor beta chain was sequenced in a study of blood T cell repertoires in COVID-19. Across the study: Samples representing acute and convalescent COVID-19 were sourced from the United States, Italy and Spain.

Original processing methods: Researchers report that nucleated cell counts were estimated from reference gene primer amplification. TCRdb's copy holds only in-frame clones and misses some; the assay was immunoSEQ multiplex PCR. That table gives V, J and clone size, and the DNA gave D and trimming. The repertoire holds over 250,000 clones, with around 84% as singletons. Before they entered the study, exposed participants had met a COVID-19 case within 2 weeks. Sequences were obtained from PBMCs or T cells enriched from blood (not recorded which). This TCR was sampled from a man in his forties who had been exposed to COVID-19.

The CDR3 protein is CASGLTQGLETQYF. DNA of the CDR3: TGTGCCAGCGGGTTAACCCAGGGATTGGAGACCCAGTACTTC. The genes are TRBV5-4 and TRBJ2-5; TRBD1 is a possible D gene (5 bases). CDR1 is SGHNT, CDR2 YYREEE, per germline (reference sequence). This CDR3 comprises 14 residues. Trimming removed 7 bases from V and 5 bases from J, with 18 bases in between.